Listed below are T cell receptor beta chains from one sample, sequenced in a study of shared clonotypes between healthy human individuals. Clones were sequenced by immunoSEQ multiplex PCR, and TCRdb holds only the in-frame ones, with some missing. The sample consists of around 600,000 clones, roughly 98% of them appearing once. Sequenced sample: naive CD8+ T cells sorted from blood. These receptors were collected from a man aged 30 to 45 in good health. Each CDR3 is given with its conserved first and last residue. The D gene is left open where the match is weak. Part of the rows lack a size; the others show once, few, many or a class for expanded clones.

clone_size: NA; v_call: TRBV9; j_call: TRBJ1-2; d_call: TRBD1; cdr3_nt: TGTGCCAGCAGCGACCGGGACAGCAATGGCTACACCTTC; cdr3_aa: CASSDRDSNGYTF
clone_size: NA; v_call: TRBV11-2; j_call: TRBJ2-2; d_call: NA; cdr3_nt: TGTGCCAGCAGCTCCACTGATCCCGGGCCCCAGCTGTTTTTT; cdr3_aa: CASSSTDPGPQLFF
clone_size: NA; v_call: TRBV11-3; j_call: TRBJ2-2; d_call: NA; cdr3_nt: TGTGCCAGCAGCTATCTTAACACCGGGGAGCTGTTTTTT; cdr3_aa: CASSYLNTGELFF
clone_size: NA; v_call: TRBV6-1; j_call: TRBJ1-1; d_call: NA; cdr3_nt: TGTGCCAGCAGAGTCCAGGGGAAAGGCACTGAAGCTTTCTTT; cdr3_aa: CASRVQGKGTEAFF
clone_size: NA; v_call: TRBV5-5; j_call: TRBJ1-4; d_call: NA; cdr3_nt: TGTGCCAGCAGCGTCGGGCGGGGCGAAAAACTGTTTTTT; cdr3_aa: CASSVGRGEKLFF
clone_size: NA; v_call: TRBV7-6; j_call: TRBJ2-3; d_call: TRBD1; cdr3_nt: TGTGCCAGCAGTTCCACCGGGACAGGGGGTTTCACAGATACGCAGTATTTT; cdr3_aa: CASSSTGTGGFTDTQYF
clone_size: NA; v_call: TRBV28; j_call: TRBJ1-5; d_call: NA; cdr3_nt: TGTGCCAGCAGTCCCAGCCCCGGGCTCGGGGGGATCGCTCAGCCCCAGCATTTT; cdr3_aa: CASSPSPGLGGIAQPQHF
clone_size: NA; v_call: TRBV2; j_call: TRBJ2-2; d_call: NA; cdr3_nt: TGTGCCAGCAGTCGTAGCGAGAACACCGGGGAGCTGTTTTTT; cdr3_aa: CASSRSENTGELFF
clone_size: NA; v_call: TRBV18; j_call: TRBJ2-4; d_call: NA; cdr3_nt: TGTGCCAGCTCACCCTTCAGGGTCCTTCATGGCAAAAACATTCAGTACTTC; cdr3_aa: CASSPFRVLHGKNIQYF
clone_size: NA; v_call: TRBV2; j_call: TRBJ2-2; d_call: NA; cdr3_nt: TGTGCCAGCAACAAACGGGAATCGAACACCGGGGAGCTGTTTTTT; cdr3_aa: CASNKRESNTGELFF
clone_size: NA; v_call: TRBV7-7; j_call: TRBJ2-3; d_call: NA; cdr3_nt: TGTGCTAGCAGCCCAACTGACTCCAGCACAGATACGCAGTATTTT; cdr3_aa: CASSPTDSSTDTQYF
clone_size: NA; v_call: TRBV6-1; j_call: TRBJ2-2; d_call: NA; cdr3_nt: TGTGCCAGCAGTGCCTCCCCCCCAAGGGACCCTTTGAACACCGGGGAGCTGTTTTTT; cdr3_aa: CASSASPPRDPLNTGELFF
clone_size: NA; v_call: TRBV4-3; j_call: TRBJ2-7; d_call: NA; cdr3_nt: TGCGCCAGCAGCCAAGACCGAAACCTAGGGGGGGTCTACGAGCAGTACTTC; cdr3_aa: CASSQDRNLGGVYEQYF
clone_size: NA; v_call: TRBV28; j_call: TRBJ1-5; d_call: NA; cdr3_nt: TGTGCCAGCAGTTTATACGGACCCCGCGGGGATCAGCCCCAGCATTTT; cdr3_aa: CASSLYGPRGDQPQHF
clone_size: NA; v_call: TRBV20-1; j_call: TRBJ2-3; d_call: NA; cdr3_nt: TGCAGTGCTGGGACTCTCCTATCGCAGTATTTT; cdr3_aa: CSAGTLLSQYF
clone_size: NA; v_call: TRBV9; j_call: TRBJ2-1; d_call: NA; cdr3_nt: TGTGCCAGCAGCGCTCCGGGACCCACCAATGAGCAGTTCTTC; cdr3_aa: CASSAPGPTNEQFF
clone_size: NA; v_call: TRBV29-1; j_call: TRBJ1-2; d_call: NA; cdr3_nt: TGCAGCGTTGTAGGTACCGGGTTCGGCTATGGCTACACCTTC; cdr3_aa: CSVVGTGFGYGYTF
clone_size: NA; v_call: TRBV5-6; j_call: TRBJ2-5; d_call: TRBD2; cdr3_nt: TGTGCCAGCAGCTTGGCTAGCGGGAGCCAAGAGACCCAGTACTTC; cdr3_aa: CASSLASGSQETQYF
clone_size: NA; v_call: TRBV27; j_call: TRBJ2-5; d_call: NA; cdr3_nt: TGTGCCAGCAGTTGGGCCCGCCGAGAGACCCAGTACTTC; cdr3_aa: CASSWARRETQYF
clone_size: NA; v_call: TRBV7-3; j_call: TRBJ2-1; d_call: NA; cdr3_nt: TGTGCCAGCAGCTTAGGAGGGAGGTTGAATGAGCAGTTCTTC; cdr3_aa: CASSLGGRLNEQFF
clone_size: NA; v_call: TRBV27; j_call: TRBJ1-4; d_call: NA; cdr3_nt: TGTGCCAGCAGGGGGGGACTCAATGAAAAACTGTTTTTT; cdr3_aa: CASRGGLNEKLFF
clone_size: NA; v_call: TRBV27; j_call: TRBJ2-7; d_call: TRBD1; cdr3_nt: TGTGCCAGCAGTTTAAATGGACAGGGATTTTACGAGCAGTACTTC; cdr3_aa: CASSLNGQGFYEQYF
clone_size: NA; v_call: TRBV4-1; j_call: TRBJ1-1; d_call: TRBD1; cdr3_nt: TGCGCCAGCAGCGAAACAGGGGCAACTGAAGCTTTCTTT; cdr3_aa: CASSETGATEAFF
clone_size: NA; v_call: TRBV5-4; j_call: TRBJ2-1; d_call: NA; cdr3_nt: TGTGCCAGCCACCCCAGGGGGGGAGCCCCCGCGGAGCAGTTCTTC; cdr3_aa: CASHPRGGAPAEQFF
clone_size: NA; v_call: TRBV4-1; j_call: TRBJ2-7; d_call: NA; cdr3_nt: TGCGCCAGCAGCCCAGCGACAGGACGGTACGAGCAGTACTTC; cdr3_aa: CASSPATGRYEQYF
clone_size: NA; v_call: TRBV11-2; j_call: TRBJ2-7; d_call: TRBD1; cdr3_nt: TGTGCCAGCAGTCAGCAGGGGGCGGGCTACGAGCAGTACTTC; cdr3_aa: CASSQQGAGYEQYF
clone_size: NA; v_call: TRBV14; j_call: TRBJ2-2; d_call: NA; cdr3_nt: TGTGCCAGCAGCCAAGAACTGGCCGGGGAGCTGTTTTTT; cdr3_aa: CASSQELAGELFF
clone_size: NA; v_call: TRBV29-1; j_call: TRBJ2-3; d_call: NA; cdr3_nt: TGCAGCGTTGGTCTACTCACAGATACGCAGTATTTT; cdr3_aa: CSVGLLTDTQYF
clone_size: NA; v_call: TRBV5-6; j_call: TRBJ2-7; d_call: TRBD1; cdr3_nt: TGTGCCAGCAGCCGACAGGGGGCCTACGAGCAGTACTTC; cdr3_aa: CASSRQGAYEQYF
clone_size: once; v_call: TRBV4-1; j_call: TRBJ1-2; d_call: NA; cdr3_nt: TGCGCCAGCAGCCGACCCGAGGGTACCTATGGCTACACCTTC; cdr3_aa: CASSRPEGTYGYTF
clone_size: once; v_call: TRBV5-4; j_call: TRBJ1-5; d_call: NA; cdr3_nt: TGTGCCAGCAGCTTGGAGAATCAGCCCCAGCATTTT; cdr3_aa: CASSLENQPQHF
clone_size: NA; v_call: TRBV2; j_call: TRBJ2-2; d_call: NA; cdr3_nt: TGTGCCAGCAGGGGCGGGTATATCGGGGAGCTGTTTTTT; cdr3_aa: CASRGGYIGELFF